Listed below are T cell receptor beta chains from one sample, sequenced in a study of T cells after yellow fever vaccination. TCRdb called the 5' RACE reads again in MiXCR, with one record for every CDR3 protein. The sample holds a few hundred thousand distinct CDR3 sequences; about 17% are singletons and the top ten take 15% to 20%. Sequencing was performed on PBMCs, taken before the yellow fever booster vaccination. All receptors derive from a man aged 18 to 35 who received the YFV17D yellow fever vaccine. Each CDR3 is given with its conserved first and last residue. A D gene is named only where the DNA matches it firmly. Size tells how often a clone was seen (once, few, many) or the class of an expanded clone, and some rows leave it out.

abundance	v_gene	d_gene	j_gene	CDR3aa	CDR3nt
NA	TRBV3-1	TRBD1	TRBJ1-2	CASSQDHRGIDGYTF	TGTGCCAGCAGCCAAGATCACAGGGGGATCGATGGCTACACCTTC
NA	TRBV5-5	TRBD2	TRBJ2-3	CASSQGLAGGGGPDTQYF	TGTGCCAGCAGCCAAGGACTAGCGGGGGGCGGCGGTCCAGATACGCAGTATTTT
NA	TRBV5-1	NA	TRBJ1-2	CASSLAAGSYGYTF	TGCGCCAGCAGCTTGGCGGCCGGCTCCTATGGCTACACCTTC
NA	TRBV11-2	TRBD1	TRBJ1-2	CASSLSDSGGYGYTF	TGTGCCAGCAGCTTATCGGATTCAGGGGGCTATGGCTACACCTTC
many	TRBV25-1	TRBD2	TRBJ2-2	CASTSGGNTGELFF	TGTGCCAGCACCAGCGGGGGAAACACCGGGGAGCTGTTTTTT
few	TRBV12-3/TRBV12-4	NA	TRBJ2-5	CASSSYRETQYF	TGTGCCAGCAGTTCGTACAGAGAGACCCAGTACTTC
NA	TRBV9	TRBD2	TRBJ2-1	CASSVYSGAQVSYNEQFF	TGTGCCAGCAGCGTATATAGCGGGGCCCAAGTCTCCTACAATGAGCAGTTCTTC
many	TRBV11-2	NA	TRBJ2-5	CASSFPSGETQYF	TGTGCCAGCAGCTTCCCTTCGGGAGAGACCCAGTACTTC
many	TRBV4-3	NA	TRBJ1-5	CASSQDRGQPQHF	TGCGCCAGCAGCCAAGACAGGGGTCAGCCCCAGCATTTT
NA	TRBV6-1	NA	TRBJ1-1	CASSDLEWLNTEAFF	TGTGCCAGCAGTGATTTGGAATGGCTGAACACTGAAGCTTTCTTT
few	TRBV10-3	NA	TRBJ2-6	CAISDSSLSGANVLTF	TGTGCCATCAGTGATAGTTCGCTCTCTGGGGCCAACGTCCTGACTTTC
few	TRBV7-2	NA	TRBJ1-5	CASSTTLYPQHF	TGTGCCAGCAGCACCACACTGTATCCCCAGCATTTT
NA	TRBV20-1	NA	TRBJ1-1	CSARTAPEAFF	TGCAGTGCCCGGACCGCCCCTGAAGCTTTCTTT
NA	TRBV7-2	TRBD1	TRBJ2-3	CASSRSPGQGSDTQYF	TGTGCCAGCAGCCGATCGCCGGGACAGGGTTCAGATACGCAGTATTTT
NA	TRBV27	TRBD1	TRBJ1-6	CASSLSAGTGYSPLHF	TGTGCCAGCAGTTTATCCGCCGGGACAGGGTACTCACCCCTCCACTTT
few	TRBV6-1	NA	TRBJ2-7	CASSWDTFYEQYF	TGTGCCAGCAGTTGGGACACCTTCTACGAGCAGTACTTC
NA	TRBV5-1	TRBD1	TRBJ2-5	CASSTGQHQETQYF	TGCGCCAGCAGCACGGGACAGCACCAAGAGACCCAGTACTTC
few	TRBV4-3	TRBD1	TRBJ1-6	CASSQEPGQDASLHF	TGCGCCAGCAGCCAAGAACCGGGACAGGACGCATCCCTCCACTTT
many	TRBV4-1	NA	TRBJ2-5	CASSQATGQETQYF	TGCGCCAGCAGCCAGGCAACAGGGCAAGAGACCCAGTACTTC
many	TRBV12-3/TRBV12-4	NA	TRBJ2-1	CASSPDRVIADEQFF	TGTGCCAGCAGTCCCGACAGGGTAATAGCGGATGAGCAGTTCTTC
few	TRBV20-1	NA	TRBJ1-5	CSARGTLEGDQPQHF	TGCAGTGCTAGAGGGACGCTCGAGGGGGATCAGCCCCAGCATTTT
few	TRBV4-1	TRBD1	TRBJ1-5	CASSQAGQGGQPQHF	TGCGCCAGCAGCCAAGCGGGACAGGGCGGTCAGCCCCAGCATTTT
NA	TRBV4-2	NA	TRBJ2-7	CASSQDFRALDSYEQYF	TGTGCCAGCAGCCAAGATTTCCGGGCCCTTGACTCCTACGAGCAGTACTTC
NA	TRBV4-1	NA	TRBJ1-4	CASSQVRRLTNEKLFF	TGCGCCAGCAGCCAAGTAAGGAGATTAACTAATGAAAAACTGTTTTTT
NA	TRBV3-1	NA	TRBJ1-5	CASSQDPRAAQPQHF	TGTGCCAGCAGCCAAGATCCAAGGGCGGCTCAGCCCCAGCATTTT
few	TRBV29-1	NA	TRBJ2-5	CSVEGSQETQYF	TGCAGCGTTGAGGGCTCCCAAGAGACCCAGTACTTC
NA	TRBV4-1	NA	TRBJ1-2	CASSRPGQRLDYGYTF	TGCGCCAGCAGCCGACCGGGACAACGACTAGACTATGGCTACACCTTC
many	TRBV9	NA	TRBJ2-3	CASSVRGADTQYF	TGTGCCAGCAGCGTAAGGGGAGCGGATACGCAGTATTTT
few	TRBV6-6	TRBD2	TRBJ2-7	CASSRGLAGTYSYEQYF	TGTGCCAGCAGCCGGGGACTAGCGGGGACTTACTCCTACGAGCAGTACTTC
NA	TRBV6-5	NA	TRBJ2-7	CASSLGRRSSYEQYF	TGTGCCAGCAGTCTGGGACGCAGATCTTCCTACGAGCAGTACTTC
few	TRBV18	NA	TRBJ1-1	CASSPPTRRTEAFF	TGTGCCAGCTCACCCCCCACCAGGCGTACTGAAGCTTTCTTT
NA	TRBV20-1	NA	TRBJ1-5	CSARSYSNQPQHF	TGCAGTGCTAGGAGTTATAGCAATCAGCCCCAGCATTTT
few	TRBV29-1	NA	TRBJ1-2	CSVESVSGPYGYTF	TGCAGCGTTGAATCTGTCTCAGGCCCCTATGGCTACACCTTC
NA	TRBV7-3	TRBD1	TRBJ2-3	CASSRDRVSTDTQYF	TGTGCCAGCAGCCGCGACAGGGTCAGCACAGATACGCAGTATTTT
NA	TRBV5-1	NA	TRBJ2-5	CASSLEQTQYF	TGCGCCAGCAGCTTGGAGCAGACCCAGTACTTC
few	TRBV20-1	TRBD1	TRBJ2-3	CSASHRGNTDTQYF	TGCAGTGCTAGCCACAGGGGGAACACAGATACGCAGTATTTT
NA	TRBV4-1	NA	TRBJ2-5	CASSQVLTGQLQETQYF	TGCGCCAGCAGCCAAGTACTAACCGGACAACTCCAAGAGACCCAGTACTTC
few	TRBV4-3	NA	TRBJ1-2	CASSPAGRVSSDGYTF	TGCGCCAGCAGCCCCGCGGGTAGGGTCTCTAGTGATGGCTACACCTTC
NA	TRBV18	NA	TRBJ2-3	CASSPPRGADTQYF	TGTGCCAGCTCACCACCTAGGGGTGCAGATACGCAGTATTTT
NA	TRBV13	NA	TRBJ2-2	CASSSPGLTNTGELFF	TGTGCCAGCAGCTCCCCGGGTCTAACAAACACCGGGGAGCTGTTTTTT
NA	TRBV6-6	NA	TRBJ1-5	CASSSHSNQPQHF	TGTGCCAGCAGTTCACATAGCAATCAGCCCCAGCATTTT
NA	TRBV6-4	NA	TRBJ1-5	CASSVWSGAGQPQHF	TGTGCCAGCAGTGTTTGGTCGGGCGCAGGACAGCCCCAGCATTTT
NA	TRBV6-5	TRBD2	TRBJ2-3	CASSTPSGGGDTQYF	TGTGCCAGCAGTACCCCTAGCGGGGGAGGGGATACGCAGTATTTT
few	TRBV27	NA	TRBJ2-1	CASRLGGYEQFF	TGTGCCAGCCGCTTGGGGGGCTATGAGCAGTTCTTC
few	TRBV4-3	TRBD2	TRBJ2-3	CASSQEGAGGTDTQYF	TGCGCCAGCAGCCAAGAAGGGGCGGGGGGAACAGATACGCAGTATTTT
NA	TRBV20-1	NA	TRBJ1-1	CSARRGMNTEAFF	TGCAGTGCTAGACGCGGGATGAACACTGAAGCTTTCTTT